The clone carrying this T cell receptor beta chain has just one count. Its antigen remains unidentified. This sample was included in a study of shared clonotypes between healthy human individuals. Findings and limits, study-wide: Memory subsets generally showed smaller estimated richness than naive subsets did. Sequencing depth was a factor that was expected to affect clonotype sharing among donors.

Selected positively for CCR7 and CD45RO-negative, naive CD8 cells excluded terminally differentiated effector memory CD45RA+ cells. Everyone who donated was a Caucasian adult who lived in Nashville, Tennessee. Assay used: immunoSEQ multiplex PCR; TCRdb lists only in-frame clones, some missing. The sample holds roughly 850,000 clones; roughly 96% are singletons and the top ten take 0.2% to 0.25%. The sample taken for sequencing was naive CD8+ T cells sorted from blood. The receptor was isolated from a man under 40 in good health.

Here the CDR3 reads CASSLAGRRRLKEQYF. CDR3 bases: TGTGCCAGCAGCTTAGCCGGGCGGAGACGCCTTAAGGAGCAGTACTTC. V and J are TRBV7-9 and TRBJ2-7; D uncertain. Germline CDR1 SEHNR, CDR2 FQNEAQ (reference sequence). Trimming pared 0 bases from V and 7 bases from J, leaving 19 bases between. This CDR3 spans 16 amino acids. Based on the CDR3 plus reference TRBV7-9 and TRBJ2-7, the full variable domain is DTGVSQNPRHKITKRGQNVTFRCDPISEHNRLYWYRQTLGQGPEFLTYFQNEAQLEKSRLLSDRFSAERPKGSFSTLEIQRTEQGDSAMYLCASSLAGRRRLKEQYFGPGTRLTVT.